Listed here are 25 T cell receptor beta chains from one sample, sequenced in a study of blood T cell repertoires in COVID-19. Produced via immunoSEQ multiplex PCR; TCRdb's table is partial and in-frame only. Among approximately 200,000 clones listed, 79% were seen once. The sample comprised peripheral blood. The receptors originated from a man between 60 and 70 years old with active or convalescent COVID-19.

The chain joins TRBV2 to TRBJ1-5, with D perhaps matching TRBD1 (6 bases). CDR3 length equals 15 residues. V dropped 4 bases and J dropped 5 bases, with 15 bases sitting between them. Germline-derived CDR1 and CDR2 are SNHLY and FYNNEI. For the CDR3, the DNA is TGTGCCAGCAGTGTTGAAAGGGGGGGTCATCAGCCCCAGCATTTT. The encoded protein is CASSVERGGHQPQHF.

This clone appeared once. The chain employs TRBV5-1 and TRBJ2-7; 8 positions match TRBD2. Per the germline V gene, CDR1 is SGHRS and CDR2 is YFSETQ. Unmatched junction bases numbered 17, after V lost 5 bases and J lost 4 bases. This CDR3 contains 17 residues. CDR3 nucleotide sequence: TGCGCCAGCAGTTCTCAGCCCCGTGGCGGGAGGAGGTACGAGCAGTACTTC. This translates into CASSSQPRGGRRYEQYF.

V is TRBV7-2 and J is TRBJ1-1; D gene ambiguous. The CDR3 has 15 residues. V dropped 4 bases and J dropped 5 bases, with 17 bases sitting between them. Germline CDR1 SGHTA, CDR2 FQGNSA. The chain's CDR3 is CASSSFGVGGTEAFF. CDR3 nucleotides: TGTGCCAGCAGCTCGTTTGGGGTCGGAGGGACTGAAGCTTTCTTT.

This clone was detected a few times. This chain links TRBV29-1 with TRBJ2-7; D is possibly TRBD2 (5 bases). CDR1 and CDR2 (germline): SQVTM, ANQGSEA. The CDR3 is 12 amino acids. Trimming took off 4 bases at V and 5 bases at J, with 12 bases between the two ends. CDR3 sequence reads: CSVAGSIDEQYF. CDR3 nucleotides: TGCAGCGTTGCGGGGAGTATAGACGAGCAGTACTTC.

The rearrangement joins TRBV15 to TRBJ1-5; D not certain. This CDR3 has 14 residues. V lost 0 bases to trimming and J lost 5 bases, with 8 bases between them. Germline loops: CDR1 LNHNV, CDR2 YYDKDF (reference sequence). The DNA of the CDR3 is TGTGCCACCAGCAGAGACCCCAGCGATCAGCCCCAGCATTTT. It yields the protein CATSRDPSDQPQHF.

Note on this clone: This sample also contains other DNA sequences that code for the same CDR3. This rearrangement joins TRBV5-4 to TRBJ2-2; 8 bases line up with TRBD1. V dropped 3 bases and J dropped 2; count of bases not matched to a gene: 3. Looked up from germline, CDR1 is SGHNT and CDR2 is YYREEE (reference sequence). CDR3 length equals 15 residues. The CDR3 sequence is CASSSGQGNTGELFF. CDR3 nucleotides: TGTGCCAGCAGCTCCGGACAGGGAAACACCGGGGAGCTGTTTTTT.

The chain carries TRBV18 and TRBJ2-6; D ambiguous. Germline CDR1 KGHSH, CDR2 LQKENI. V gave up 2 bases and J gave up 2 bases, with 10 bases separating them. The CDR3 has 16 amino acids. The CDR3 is CASSPWLQTGANVLTF. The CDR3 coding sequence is TGTGCCAGCTCACCATGGTTACAGACTGGGGCCAACGTCCTGACTTTC.

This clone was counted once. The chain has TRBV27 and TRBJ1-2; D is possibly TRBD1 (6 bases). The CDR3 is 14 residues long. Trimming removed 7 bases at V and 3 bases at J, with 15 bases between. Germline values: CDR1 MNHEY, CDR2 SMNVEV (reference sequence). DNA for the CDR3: TGTGCCAGCACCGTGGGGGACACCGACTATGGCTACACCTTC. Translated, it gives CASTVGDTDYGYTF.

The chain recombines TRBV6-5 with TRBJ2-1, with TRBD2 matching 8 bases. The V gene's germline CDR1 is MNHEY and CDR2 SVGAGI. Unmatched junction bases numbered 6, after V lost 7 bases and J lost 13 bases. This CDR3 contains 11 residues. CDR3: CASKYGTSQFF. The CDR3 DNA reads TGTGCCAGCAAGTACGGGACTAGTCAGTTCTTC.

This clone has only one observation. The CDR3 DNA sequence: TGTGCCAGCAGCCAGGGGACAGGGCAGCCTACGCCCCAGCATTTT. Translating gives CASSQGTGQPTPQHF. V is TRBV3-1 (or the pseudogene TRBV3-2) and J is TRBJ1-5, with TRBD1 matching 9 bases. Germline V CDR1 and CDR2: LGHDT, YNNKEL (reference sequence). The length of the CDR3 is 15 residues. The trim removed 3 bases at V and 9 bases at J, leaving 9 bases unmatched.

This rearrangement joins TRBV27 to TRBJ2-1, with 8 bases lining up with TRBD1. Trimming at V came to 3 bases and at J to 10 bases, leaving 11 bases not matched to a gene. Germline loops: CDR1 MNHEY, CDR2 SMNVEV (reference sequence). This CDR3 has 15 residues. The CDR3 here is CASSFRQGTSWEQFF. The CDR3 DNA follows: TGTGCCAGCAGTTTTCGACAGGGGACGTCGTGGGAGCAGTTCTTC.

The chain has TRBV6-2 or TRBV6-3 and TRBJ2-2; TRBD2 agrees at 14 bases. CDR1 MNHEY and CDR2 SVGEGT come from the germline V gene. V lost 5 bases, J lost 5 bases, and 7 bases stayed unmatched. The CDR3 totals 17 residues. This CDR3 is CASSTGTSGSRTGELFF. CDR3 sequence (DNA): TGTGCCAGCAGTACAGGGACTAGCGGGAGTCGGACCGGGGAGCTGTTTTTT.

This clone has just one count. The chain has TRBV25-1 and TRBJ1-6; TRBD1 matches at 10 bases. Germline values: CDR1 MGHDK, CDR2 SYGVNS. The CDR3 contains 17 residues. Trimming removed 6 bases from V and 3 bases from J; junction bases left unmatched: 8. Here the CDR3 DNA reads TGTGCCAGCAGCTATTCGGGACAGGGGCTCTATAATTCACCCCTCCACTTT. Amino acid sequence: CASSYSGQGLYNSPLHF.

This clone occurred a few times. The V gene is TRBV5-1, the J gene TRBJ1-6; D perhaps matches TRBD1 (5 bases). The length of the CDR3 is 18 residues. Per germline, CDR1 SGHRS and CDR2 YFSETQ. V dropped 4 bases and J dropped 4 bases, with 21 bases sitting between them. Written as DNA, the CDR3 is TGCGCCAGCAGCCCGATGCCAGCCGGGACTGTATATAATTCACCCCTCCACTTT. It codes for CASSPMPAGTVYNSPLHF. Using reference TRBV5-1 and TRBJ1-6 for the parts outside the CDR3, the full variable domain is KAGVTQTPRYLIKTRGQQVTLSCSPISGHRSVSWYQQTPGQGLQFLFEYFSETQRNKGNFPGRFSGRQFSNSRSEMNVSTLELGDSALYLCASSPMPAGTVYNSPLHFGNGTRLTVT.

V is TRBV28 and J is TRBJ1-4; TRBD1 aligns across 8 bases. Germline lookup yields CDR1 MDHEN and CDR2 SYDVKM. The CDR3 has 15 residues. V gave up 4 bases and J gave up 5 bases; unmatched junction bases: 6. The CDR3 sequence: CASSSRTGKNEKLFF. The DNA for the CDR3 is TGTGCCAGCAGTTCGCGGACAGGGAAAAATGAAAAACTGTTTTTT.

In nucleotides, the CDR3 is TGTGCCAGCGGAGTTGCTAGCGGGAGGGATACGCAGTATTTT. It is translated as CASGVASGRDTQYF. The chain uses TRBV28 and TRBJ2-3; 11 bases agree with TRBD2. This CDR3 is 14 amino acids long. V trimming: 8 bases; J trimming: 6 bases; junction bases outside the gene matches: 7. Germline V gene sequence: CDR1 MDHEN, CDR2 SYDVKM.

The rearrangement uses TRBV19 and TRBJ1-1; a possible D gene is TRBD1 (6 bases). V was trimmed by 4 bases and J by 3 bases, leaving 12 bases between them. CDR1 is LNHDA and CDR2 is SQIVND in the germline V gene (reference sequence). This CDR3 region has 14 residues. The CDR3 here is CASSTGQSYTEAFF. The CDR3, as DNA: TGTGCCAGTAGTACAGGACAGTCATACACTGAAGCTTTCTTT.

CDR3 DNA: TGTGCCAGCAGTTACCTACTAGCGGGGGAGCAGTTCTTC. This translates into CASSYLLAGEQFF. The V and J genes are TRBV6-2 or TRBV6-3 and TRBJ2-1; TRBD2 matches 10 bases. V lost 2 bases to trimming and J lost 10 bases; unmatched junction nucleotides: 2. This CDR3 is built from 13 residues. CDR1 is MNHEY, CDR2 SVGEGT, per germline.

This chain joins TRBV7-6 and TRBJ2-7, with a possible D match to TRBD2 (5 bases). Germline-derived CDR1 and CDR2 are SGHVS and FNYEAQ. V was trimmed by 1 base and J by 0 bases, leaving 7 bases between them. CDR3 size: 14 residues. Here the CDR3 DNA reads TGTGCCAGCAGCTTAGAAGCGGACTCCTACGAGCAGTACTTC. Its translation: CASSLEADSYEQYF.

The CDR3 sequence: CASSHQGQGLEPLHF. DNA of the CDR3: TGTGCCAGCAGTCACCAAGGGCAGGGTCTTGAACCCCTCCACTTT. The rearrangement joins TRBV5-6 to TRBJ1-6, with a tentative D call TRBD1 (5 bases). Germline loops: CDR1 SGHDT, CDR2 YYEEEE. V lost 5 bases and J 12 bases, leaving 21 bases between the germline ends. This CDR3 comprises 15 residues.

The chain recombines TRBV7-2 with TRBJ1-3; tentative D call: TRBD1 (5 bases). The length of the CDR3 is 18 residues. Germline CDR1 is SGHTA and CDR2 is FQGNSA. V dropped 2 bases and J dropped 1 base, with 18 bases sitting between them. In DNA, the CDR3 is TGTGCCAGCAGCTTATCCCCCCGACAGCTCCTTTCTGGAAACACCATATATTTT. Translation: CASSLSPRQLLSGNTIYF. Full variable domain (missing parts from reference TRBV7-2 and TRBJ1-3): GAGVSQSPSNKVTEKGKDVELRCDPISGHTALYWYRQSLGQGLEFLIYFQGNSAPDKSGLPSDRFSAERTGGSVSTLTIQRTQQEDSAVYLCASSLSPRQLLSGNTIYFGEGSWLTVV.

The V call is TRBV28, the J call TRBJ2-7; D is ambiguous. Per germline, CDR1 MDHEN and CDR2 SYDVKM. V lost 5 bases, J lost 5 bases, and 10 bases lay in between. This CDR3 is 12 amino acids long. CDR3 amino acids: CASSHSLNEQYF. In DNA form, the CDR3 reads TGTGCCAGCAGTCACTCGCTAAACGAGCAGTACTTC.

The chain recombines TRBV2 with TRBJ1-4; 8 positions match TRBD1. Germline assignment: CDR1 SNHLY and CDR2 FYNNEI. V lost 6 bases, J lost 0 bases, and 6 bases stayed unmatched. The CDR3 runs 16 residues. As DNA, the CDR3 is TGTGCCAGCAGCGGACAGGGCCCCGCAACTAATGAAAAACTGTTTTTT. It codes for CASSGQGPATNEKLFF.

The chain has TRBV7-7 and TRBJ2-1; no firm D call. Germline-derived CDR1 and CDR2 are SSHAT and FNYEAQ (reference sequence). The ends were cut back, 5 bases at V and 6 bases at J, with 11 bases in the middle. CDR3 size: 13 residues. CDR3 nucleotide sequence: TGTGCCAGCAGCCCTGAACGGGTCAATGAGCAGTTCTTC. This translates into CASSPERVNEQFF.

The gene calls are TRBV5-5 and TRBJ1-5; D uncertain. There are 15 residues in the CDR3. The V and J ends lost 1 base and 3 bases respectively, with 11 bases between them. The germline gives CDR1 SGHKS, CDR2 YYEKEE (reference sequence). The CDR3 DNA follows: TGTGCCAGCAGCTTGCAGTTGGGCTCCAATCAGCCCCAGCATTTT. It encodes CASSLQLGSNQPQHF.